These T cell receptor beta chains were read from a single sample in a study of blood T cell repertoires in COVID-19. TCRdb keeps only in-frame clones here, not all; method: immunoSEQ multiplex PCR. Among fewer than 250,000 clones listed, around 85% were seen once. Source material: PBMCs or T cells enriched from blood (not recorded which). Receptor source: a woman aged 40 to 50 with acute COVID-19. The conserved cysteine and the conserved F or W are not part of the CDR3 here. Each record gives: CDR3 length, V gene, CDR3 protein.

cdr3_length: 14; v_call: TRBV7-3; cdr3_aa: ASSYGLAGVPGELF
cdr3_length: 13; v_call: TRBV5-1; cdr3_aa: ASSPRDLAGNTIY
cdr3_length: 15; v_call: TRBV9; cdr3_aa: ASSVARTGPNTGELF
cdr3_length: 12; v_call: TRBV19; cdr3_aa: ASSNGGNTGELF
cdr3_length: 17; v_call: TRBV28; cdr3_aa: ASSLPGLAAKGAENEQF
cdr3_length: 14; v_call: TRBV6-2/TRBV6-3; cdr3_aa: ASSRTGAGGNQPQH
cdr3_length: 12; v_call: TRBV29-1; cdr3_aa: SVTTRDRTYEQY
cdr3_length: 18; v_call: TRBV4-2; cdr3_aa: ASSQVEKGLAGGGSYEQY
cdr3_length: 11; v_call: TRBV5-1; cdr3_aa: ASSLERPAEQY
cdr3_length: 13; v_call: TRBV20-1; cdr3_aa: SASRQGRGNEKLF